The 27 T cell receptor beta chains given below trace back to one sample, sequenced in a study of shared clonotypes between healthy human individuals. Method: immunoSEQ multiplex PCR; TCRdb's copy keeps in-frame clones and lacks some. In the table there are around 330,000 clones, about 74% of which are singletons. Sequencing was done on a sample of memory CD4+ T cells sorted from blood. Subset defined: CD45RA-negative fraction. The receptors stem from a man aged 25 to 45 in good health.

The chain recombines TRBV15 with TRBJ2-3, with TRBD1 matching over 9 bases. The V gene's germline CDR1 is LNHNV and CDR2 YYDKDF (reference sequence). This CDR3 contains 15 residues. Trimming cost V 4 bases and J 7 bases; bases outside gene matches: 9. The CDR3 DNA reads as TGTGCCACCAGCAAGGGACAGGGTATTATCTATACGCAGTATTTT. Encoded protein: CATSKGQGIIYTQYF.

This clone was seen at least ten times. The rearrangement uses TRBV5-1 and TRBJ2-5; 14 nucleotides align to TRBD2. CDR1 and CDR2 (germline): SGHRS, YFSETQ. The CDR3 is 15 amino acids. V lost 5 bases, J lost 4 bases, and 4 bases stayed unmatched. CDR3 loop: CASRMGLAGVETQYF. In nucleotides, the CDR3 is TGCGCCAGCAGGATGGGACTAGCGGGAGTAGAGACCCAGTACTTC.

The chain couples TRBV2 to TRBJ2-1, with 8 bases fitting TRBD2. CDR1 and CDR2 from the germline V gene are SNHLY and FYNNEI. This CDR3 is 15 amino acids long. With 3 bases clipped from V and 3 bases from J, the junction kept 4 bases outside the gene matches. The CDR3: CASSDSLAGYNEQFF. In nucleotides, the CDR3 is TGTGCCAGCAGTGATAGCCTAGCGGGCTACAATGAGCAGTTCTTC.

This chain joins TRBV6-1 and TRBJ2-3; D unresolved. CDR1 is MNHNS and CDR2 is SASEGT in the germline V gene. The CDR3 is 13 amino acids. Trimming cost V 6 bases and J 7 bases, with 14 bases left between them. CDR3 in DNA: TGTGCCAGCAGAAATCCCTACTTGAATACGCAGTATTTT. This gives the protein CASRNPYLNTQYF.

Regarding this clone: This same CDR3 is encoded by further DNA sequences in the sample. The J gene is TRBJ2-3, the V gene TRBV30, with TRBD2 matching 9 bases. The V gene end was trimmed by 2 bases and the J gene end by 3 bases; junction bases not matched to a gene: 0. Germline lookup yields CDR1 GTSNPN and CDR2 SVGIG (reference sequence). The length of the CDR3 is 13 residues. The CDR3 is CAWSSGGTDTQYF. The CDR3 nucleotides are TGTGCCTGGAGTAGCGGGGGGACAGATACGCAGTATTTT.

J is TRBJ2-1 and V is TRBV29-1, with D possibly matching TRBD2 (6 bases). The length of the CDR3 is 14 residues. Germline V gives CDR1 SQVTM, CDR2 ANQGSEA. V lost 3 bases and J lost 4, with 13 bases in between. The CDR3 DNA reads TGCAGCGTTGAGGCTAGCGCAAGATACAATGAGCAGTTCTTC. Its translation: CSVEASARYNEQFF.

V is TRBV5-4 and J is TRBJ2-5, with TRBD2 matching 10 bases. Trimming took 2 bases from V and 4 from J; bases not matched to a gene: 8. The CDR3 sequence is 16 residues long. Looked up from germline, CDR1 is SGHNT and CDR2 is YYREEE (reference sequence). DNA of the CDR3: TGTGCCAGCAGCTTTCTAGCGGGAGCGGGCAGAGAGACCCAGTACTTC. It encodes CASSFLAGAGRETQYF.

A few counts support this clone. The CDR3 DNA is TGTGCCAGCAGCTTTGTTCGAAGCACAGATACGCAGTATTTT. Translation gives CASSFVRSTDTQYF. The V gene is TRBV7-2, the J gene TRBJ2-3; D is ambiguous. Trimming pared 3 bases from V and 0 bases from J, leaving 7 bases between. Germline V CDR1 and CDR2: SGHTA, FQGNSA. The CDR3 length is 14 residues.

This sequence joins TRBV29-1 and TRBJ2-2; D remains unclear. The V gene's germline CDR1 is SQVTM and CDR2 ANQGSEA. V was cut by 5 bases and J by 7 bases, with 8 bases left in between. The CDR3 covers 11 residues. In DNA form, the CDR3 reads TGCAGCGTTCTGTCGATCGGGGAGCTGTTTTTT. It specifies CSVLSIGELFF.

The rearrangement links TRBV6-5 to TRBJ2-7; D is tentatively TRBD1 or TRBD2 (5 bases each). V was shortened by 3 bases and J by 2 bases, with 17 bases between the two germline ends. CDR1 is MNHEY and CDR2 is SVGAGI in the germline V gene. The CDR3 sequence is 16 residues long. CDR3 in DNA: TGTGCCAGCAGTTATTCCGCCGGGACCTTTCCCTACGAGCAGTACTTC. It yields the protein CASSYSAGTFPYEQYF.

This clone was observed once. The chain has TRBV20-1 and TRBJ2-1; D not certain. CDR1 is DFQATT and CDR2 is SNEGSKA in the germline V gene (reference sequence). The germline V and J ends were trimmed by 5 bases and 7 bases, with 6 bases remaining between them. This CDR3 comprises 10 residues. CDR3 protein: CSAERNEQFF. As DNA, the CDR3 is TGCAGTGCTGAACGGAATGAGCAGTTCTTC.

This chain's CDR3 is CASSSRGADTQYF. The CDR3 nucleotides are TGCGCCAGCAGCTCCAGGGGTGCAGATACGCAGTATTTT. The chain is built from TRBV5-1 and TRBJ2-3; maybe TRBD1 (6 bases). Between the trimmed V and J ends, which lost 3 bases and 4 bases, there was a span of 9 bases. The germline V gene encodes CDR1 SGHRS and CDR2 YFSETQ. The CDR3 consists of 13 residues.

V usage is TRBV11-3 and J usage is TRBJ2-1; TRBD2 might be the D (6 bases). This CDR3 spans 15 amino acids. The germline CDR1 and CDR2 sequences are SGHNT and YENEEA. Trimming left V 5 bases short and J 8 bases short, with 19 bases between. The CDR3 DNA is TGTGCCAGCAGCACCTACGGGGGAAGGGGCGATGAGCAGTTCTTC. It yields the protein CASSTYGGRGDEQFF. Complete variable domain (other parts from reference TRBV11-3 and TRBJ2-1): EAGVVQSPRYKIIEKKQPVAFWCNPISGHNTLYWYLQNLGQGPELLIRYENEEAVDDSQLPKDRFSAERLKGVDSTLKIQPAELGDSAVYLCASSTYGGRGDEQFFGPGTRLTVL.

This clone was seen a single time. The CDR3 nucleotides are TGTGCCAGCATAGCGGGCCCCTACAATGAGCAGTTCTTC. This encodes CASIAGPYNEQFF. This chain joins TRBV2 and TRBJ2-1, with TRBD2 identical over 7 bases. The V gene end was trimmed by 7 bases and the J gene end by 2 bases; junction bases not matched to a gene: 2. CDR3 length equals 13 residues. In germline, CDR1 is SNHLY, CDR2 FYNNEI.

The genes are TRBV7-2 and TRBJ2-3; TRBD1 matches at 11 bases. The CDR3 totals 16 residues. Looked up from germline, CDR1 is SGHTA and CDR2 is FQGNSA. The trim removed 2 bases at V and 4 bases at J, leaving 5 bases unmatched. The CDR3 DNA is TGTGCCAGCAGCTTACTCGGACAGGGGGCAGCAGATACGCAGTATTTT. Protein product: CASSLLGQGAADTQYF.

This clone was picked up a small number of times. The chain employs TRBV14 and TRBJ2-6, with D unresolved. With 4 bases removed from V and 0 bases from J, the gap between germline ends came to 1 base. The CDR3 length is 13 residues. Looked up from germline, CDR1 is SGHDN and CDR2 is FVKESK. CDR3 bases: TGTGCCAGCAGCCCCTCTGGGGCCAACGTCCTGACTTTC. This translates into CASSPSGANVLTF.

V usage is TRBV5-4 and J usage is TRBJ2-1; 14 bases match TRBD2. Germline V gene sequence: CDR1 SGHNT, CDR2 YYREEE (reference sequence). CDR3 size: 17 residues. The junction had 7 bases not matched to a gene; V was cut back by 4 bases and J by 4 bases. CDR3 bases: TGTGCCAGCAGCCCAGGGACTAGCGGGAGATTGTACAATGAGCAGTTCTTC. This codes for CASSPGTSGRLYNEQFF.

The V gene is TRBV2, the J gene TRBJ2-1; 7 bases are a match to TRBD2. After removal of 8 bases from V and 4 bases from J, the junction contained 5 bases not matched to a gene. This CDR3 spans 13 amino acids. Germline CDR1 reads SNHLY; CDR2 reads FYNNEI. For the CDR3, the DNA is TGTGCCAGCGATCTAGCGGATTACAATGAGCAGTTCTTC. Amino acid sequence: CASDLADYNEQFF.

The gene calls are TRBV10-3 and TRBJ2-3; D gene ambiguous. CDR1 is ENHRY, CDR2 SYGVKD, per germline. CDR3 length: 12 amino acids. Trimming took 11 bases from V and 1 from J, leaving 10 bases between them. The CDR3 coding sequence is TGTGCCTGTGCCCCGGGCACAGATACGCAGTATTTT. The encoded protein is CACAPGTDTQYF.

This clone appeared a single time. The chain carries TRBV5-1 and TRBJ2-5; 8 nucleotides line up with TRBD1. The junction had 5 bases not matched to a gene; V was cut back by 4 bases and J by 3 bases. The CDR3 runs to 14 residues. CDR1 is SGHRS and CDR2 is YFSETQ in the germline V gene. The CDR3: CASSQGAGEETQYF. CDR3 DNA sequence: TGCGCCAGCAGCCAGGGGGCGGGTGAAGAGACCCAGTACTTC.

The chain's CDR3 is CASSFSGQGHGDNSPLHF. The CDR3 coding sequence is TGTGCCAGCAGCTTCTCGGGACAGGGGCATGGGGATAATTCACCCCTCCACTTT. The rearrangement uses TRBV11-3 and TRBJ1-6, with 10 bases lining up with TRBD1. V was clipped by 3 bases and J by 5 bases; unmatched bases: 10. Germline V gives CDR1 SGHNT, CDR2 YENEEA. This CDR3 comprises 18 residues.

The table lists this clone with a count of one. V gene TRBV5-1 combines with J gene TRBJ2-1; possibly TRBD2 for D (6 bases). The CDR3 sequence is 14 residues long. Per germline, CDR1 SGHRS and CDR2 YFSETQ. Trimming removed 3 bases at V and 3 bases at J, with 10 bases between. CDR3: CASSWGDFYNEQFF. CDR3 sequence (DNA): TGCGCCAGCAGCTGGGGGGACTTCTACAATGAGCAGTTCTTC.

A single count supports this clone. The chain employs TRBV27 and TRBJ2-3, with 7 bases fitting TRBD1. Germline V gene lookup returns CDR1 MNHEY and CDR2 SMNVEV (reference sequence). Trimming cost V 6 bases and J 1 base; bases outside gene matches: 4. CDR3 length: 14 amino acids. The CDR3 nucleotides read TGTGCCAGCAGACCCGGGACAGGCACAGATACGCAGTATTTT. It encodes CASRPGTGTDTQYF.

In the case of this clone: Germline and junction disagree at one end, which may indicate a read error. The CDR3 nucleotides read TGTGCCAGCAGTCAAGCGGGAGGAGGAGCAGATACGCAGTATTTT. This translates into CASSQAGGGADTQYF. The chain links TRBV2 to TRBJ2-3, with 9 nucleotides matching TRBD2. Germline values: CDR1 SNHLY, CDR2 FYNNEI. The CDR3 sequence is 15 residues long.

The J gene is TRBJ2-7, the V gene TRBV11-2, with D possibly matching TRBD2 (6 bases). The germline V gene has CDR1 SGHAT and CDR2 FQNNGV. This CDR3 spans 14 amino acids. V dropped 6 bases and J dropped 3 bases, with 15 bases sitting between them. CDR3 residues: CASRDGGRGYEQYF. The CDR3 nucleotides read TGTGCCAGCAGGGACGGGGGAAGGGGCTACGAGCAGTACTTC.

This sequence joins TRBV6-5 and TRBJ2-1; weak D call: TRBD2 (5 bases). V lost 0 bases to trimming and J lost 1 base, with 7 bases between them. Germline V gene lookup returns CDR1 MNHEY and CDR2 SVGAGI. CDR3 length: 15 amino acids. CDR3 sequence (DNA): TGTGCCAGCAGTTACTCGAGCGGATCCTACAATGAGCAGTTCTTC. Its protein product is CASSYSSGSYNEQFF.

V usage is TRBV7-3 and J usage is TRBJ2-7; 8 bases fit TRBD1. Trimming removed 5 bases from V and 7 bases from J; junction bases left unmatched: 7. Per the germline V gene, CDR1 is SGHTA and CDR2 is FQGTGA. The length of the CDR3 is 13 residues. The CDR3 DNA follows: TGTGCCAGCAGCCCCCTGGGGGACAGGGAGCAGTACTTC. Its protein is CASSPLGDREQYF.